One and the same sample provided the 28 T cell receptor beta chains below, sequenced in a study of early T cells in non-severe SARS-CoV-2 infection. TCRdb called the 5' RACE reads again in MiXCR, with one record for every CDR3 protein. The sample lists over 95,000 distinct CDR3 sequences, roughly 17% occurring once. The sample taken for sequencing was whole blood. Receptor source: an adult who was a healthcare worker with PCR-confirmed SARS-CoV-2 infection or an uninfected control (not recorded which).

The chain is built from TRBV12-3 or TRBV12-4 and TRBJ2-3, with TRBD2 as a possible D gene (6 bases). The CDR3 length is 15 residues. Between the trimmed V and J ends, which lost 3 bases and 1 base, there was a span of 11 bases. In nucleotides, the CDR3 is TGTGCCAGCAGTTTCGTAGCGGTTGGCACAGATACGCAGTATTTT. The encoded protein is CASSFVAVGTDTQYF.

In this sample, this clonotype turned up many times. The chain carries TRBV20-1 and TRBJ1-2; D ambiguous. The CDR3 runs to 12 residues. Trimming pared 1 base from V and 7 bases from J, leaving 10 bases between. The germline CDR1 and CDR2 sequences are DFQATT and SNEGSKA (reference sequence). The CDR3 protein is CSARVQTGGYTF. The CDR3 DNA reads TGCAGTGCTAGAGTCCAGACGGGTGGCTACACCTTC.

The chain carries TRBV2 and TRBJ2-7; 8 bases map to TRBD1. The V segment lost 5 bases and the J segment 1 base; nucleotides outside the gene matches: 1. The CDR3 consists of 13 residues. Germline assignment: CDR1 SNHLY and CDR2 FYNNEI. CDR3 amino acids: CASSRQGSYEQYF. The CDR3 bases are TGTGCCAGCAGTCGACAGGGGTCCTACGAGCAGTACTTC.

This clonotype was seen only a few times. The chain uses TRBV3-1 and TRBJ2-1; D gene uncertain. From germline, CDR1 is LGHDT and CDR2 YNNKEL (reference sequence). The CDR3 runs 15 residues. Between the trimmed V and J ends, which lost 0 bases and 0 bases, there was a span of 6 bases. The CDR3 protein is CASSQDGSSYNEQFF. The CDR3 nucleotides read TGTGCCAGCAGCCAAGACGGAAGCTCCTACAATGAGCAGTTCTTC.

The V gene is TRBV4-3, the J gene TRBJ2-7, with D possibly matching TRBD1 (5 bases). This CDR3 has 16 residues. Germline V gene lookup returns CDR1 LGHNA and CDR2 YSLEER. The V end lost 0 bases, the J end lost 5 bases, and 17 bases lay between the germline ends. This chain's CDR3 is CASSQDHRQGSDEQYF. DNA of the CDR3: TGCGCCAGCAGCCAAGATCACCGGCAGGGAAGCGACGAGCAGTACTTC.

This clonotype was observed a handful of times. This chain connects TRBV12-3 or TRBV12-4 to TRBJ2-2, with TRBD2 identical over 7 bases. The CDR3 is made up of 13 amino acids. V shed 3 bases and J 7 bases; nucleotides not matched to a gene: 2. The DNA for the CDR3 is TGTGCCAGCAGTTTCGCGGGAGACGGGGAGCTGTTTTTT. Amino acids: CASSFAGDGELFF.

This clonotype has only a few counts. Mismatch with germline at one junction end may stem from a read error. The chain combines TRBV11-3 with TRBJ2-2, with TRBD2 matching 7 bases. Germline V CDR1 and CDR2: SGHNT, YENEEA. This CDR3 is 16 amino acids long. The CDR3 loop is CAGSLEAGVVTGELFF. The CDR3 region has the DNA TGTGCCGGCAGCTTAGAGGCGGGAGTGGTCACCGGGGAGCTGTTTTTT.

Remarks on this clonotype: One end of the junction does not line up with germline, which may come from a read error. The CDR3 DNA follows: TGTGCTAGCAGCCCAACTAGCGACTCCTACGAGCAGTACTTC. Translation: CASSPTSDSYEQYF. This chain joins TRBV7-7 and TRBJ2-7, with 7 positions matching TRBD2. Germline V CDR1 and CDR2: SSHAT, FNYEAQ (reference sequence). The CDR3 runs to 14 residues.

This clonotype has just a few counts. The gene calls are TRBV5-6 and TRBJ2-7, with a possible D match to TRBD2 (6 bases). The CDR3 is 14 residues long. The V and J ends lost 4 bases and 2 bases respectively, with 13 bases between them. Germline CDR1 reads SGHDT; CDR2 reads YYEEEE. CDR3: CASSTGPGAYEQYF. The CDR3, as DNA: TGTGCCAGCAGCACCGGTCCGGGGGCCTACGAGCAGTACTTC.

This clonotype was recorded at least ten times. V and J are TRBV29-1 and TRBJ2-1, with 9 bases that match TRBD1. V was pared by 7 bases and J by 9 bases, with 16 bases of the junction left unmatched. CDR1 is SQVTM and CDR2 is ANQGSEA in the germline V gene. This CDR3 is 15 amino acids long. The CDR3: CSATFPHRGLGEQFF. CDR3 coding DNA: TGCAGCGCAACCTTTCCCCACAGGGGGCTTGGTGAGCAGTTCTTC.

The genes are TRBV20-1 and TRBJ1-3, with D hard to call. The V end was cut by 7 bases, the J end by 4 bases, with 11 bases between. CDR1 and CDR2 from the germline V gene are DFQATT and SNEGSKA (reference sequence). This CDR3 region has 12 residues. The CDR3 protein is CSVSSSGNTIYF. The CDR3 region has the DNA TGCAGTGTTTCGTCCTCGGGAAACACCATATATTTT.

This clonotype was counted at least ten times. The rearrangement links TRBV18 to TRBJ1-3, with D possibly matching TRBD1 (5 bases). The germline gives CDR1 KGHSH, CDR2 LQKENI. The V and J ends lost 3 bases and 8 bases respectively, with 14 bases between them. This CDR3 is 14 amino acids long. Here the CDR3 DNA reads TGTGCCAGCTCACCCGGGACTCTGGAGTACACCATATATTTT. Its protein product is CASSPGTLEYTIYF.

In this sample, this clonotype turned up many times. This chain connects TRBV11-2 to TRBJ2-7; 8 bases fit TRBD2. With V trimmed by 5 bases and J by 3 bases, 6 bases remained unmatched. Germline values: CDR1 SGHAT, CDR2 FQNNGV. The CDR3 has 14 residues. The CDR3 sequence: CASSPGGANYEQYF. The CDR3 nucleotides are TGTGCCAGCAGCCCGGGGGGGGCTAACTACGAGCAGTACTTC.

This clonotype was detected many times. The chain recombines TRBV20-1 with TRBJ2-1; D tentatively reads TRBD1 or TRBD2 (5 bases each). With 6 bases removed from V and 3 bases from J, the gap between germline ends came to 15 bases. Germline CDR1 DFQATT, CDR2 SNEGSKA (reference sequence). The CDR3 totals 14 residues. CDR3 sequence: CSAPRGGDYNEQFF. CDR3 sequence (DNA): TGCAGTGCCCCGAGGGGCGGAGACTACAATGAGCAGTTCTTC.

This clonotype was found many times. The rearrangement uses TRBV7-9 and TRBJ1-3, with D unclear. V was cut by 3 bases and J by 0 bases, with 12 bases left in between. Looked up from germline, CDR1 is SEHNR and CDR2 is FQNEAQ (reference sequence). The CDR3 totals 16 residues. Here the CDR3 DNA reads TGTGCCAGCAGCTTGTTTCAGGATCGCTCTGGAAACACCATATATTTT. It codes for CASSLFQDRSGNTIYF.

CDR3 sequence: CASSQDLEGTYQPQHF. The CDR3, as DNA: TGCGCCAGCAGCCAAGATTTGGAGGGGACCTATCAGCCCCAGCATTTT. This chain links TRBV4-3 with TRBJ1-5, with D tentatively TRBD1 (5 bases). Germline V gene lookup returns CDR1 LGHNA and CDR2 YSLEER. The CDR3 loop spans 16 amino acids. Trimming removed 0 bases from V and 5 bases from J, with 14 bases in between.

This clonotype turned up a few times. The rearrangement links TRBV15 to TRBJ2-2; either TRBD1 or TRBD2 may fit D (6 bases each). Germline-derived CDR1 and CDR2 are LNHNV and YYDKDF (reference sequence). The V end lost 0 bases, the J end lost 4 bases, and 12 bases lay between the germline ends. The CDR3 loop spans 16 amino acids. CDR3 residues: CATSRDRPGATGELFF. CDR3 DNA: TGTGCCACCAGCAGAGATCGACCGGGGGCCACCGGGGAGCTGTTTTTT.

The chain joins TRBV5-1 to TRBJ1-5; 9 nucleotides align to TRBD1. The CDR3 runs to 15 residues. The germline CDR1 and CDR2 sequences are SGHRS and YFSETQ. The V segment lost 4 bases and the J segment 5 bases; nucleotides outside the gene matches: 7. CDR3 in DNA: TGCGCCAGCAGCGTCGGGACAGGGAAGTATCAGCCCCAGCATTTT. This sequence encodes CASSVGTGKYQPQHF.

CDR3 sequence (DNA): TGTGCCAGCAGCTTAGCTAGGAGACAGGGGGACGAAGCTTTCTTT. Encoded protein: CASSLARRQGDEAFF. The chain links TRBV7-9 to TRBJ1-1, with 9 positions matching TRBD1. Germline V gene sequence: CDR1 SEHNR, CDR2 FQNEAQ (reference sequence). V lost 0 bases, J lost 8 bases, and 7 bases stayed unmatched. The CDR3 length is 15 residues.

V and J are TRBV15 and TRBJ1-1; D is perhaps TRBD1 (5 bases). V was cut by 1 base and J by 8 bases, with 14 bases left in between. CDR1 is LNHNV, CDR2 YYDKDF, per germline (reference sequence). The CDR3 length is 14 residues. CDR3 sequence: CATSRGTLPLEAFF. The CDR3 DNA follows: TGTGCCACCAGCAGAGGGACATTGCCCTTGGAAGCTTTCTTT.

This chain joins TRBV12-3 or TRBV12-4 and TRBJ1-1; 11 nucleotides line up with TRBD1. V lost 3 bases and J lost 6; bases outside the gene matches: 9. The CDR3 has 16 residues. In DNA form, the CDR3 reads TGTGCCAGCAGTTTCATTCGGGGACAGGGGGGAGCTGAAGCTTTCTTT. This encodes CASSFIRGQGGAEAFF.

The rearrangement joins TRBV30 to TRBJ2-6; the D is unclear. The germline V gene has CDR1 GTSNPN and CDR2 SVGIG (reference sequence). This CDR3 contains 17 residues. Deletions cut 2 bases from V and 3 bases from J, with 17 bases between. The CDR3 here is CAWSIRKLSSGANVLTF. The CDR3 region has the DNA TGTGCCTGGAGTATCAGGAAATTGTCTAGTGGGGCCAACGTCCTGACTTTC.

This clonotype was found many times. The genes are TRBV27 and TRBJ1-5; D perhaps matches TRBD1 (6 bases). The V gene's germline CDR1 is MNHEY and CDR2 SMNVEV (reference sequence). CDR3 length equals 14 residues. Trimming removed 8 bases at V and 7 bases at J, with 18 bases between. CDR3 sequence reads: CASGPGAHVQPQHF. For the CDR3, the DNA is TGTGCCAGCGGACCGGGGGCTCATGTCCAGCCCCAGCATTTT.

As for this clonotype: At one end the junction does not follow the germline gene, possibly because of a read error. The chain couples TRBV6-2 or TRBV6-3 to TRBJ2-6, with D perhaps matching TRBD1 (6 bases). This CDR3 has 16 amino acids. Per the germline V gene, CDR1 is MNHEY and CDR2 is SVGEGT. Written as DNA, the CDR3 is TGTGCCAGCAGTCTAGGACAGTACTCTGGGGCCTACGTCCTGACTTTC. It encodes CASSLGQYSGAYVLTF.

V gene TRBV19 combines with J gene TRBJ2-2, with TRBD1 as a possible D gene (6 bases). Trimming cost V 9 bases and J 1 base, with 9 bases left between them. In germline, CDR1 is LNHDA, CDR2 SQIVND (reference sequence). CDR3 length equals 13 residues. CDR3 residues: CASPGQNTGELFF. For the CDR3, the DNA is TGTGCCAGCCCGGGACAGAACACCGGGGAGCTGTTTTTT. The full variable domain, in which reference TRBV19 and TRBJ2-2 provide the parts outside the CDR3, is DGGITQSPKYLFRKEGQNVTLSCEQNLNHDAMYWYRQDPGQGLRLIYYSQIVNDFQKGDIAEGYSVSREKKESFPLTVTSAQKNPTAFYLCASPGQNTGELFFGEGSRLTVL.

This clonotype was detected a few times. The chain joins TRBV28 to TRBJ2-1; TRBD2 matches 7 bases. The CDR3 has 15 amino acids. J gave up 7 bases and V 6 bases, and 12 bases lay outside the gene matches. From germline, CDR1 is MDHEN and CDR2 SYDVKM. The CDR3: CASSLAAPGPNEQFF. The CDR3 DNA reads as TGTGCCAGCAGCCTAGCGGCTCCAGGGCCGAATGAGCAGTTCTTC.

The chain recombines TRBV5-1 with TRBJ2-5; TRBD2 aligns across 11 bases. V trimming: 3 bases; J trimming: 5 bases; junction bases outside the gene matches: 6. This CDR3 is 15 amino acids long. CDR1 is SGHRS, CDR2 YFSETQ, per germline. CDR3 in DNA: TGCGCCAGCAGCTACATAGCGGGGGGGCGTGAGACCCAGTACTTC. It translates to CASSYIAGGRETQYF.

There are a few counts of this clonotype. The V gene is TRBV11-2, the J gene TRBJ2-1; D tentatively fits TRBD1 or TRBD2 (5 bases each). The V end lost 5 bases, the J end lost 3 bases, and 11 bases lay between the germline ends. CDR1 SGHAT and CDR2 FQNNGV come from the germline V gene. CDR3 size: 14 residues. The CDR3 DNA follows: TGTGCCAGCAGCGCCGGGGCGTACTACAATGAGCAGTTCTTC. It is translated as CASSAGAYYNEQFF.